The source of this T cell receptor beta chain is a study of technical replicates of blood from several donors. Method: immunoSEQ multiplex PCR; TCRdb's copy keeps in-frame clones and lacks some. The sample gives roughly 80,000 clones, approximately 89% of which show up once; under 0.5% is in the top ten. The V gene's germline CDR1 is MDHEN and CDR2 SYDVKM. The CDR3 contains 17 residues. With 4 bases clipped from V and 2 bases from J, the junction kept 11 bases outside the gene matches. Sequencing input: T cells isolated from PBMCs. The chain uses TRBV28 and TRBJ2-3; 8 nucleotides match TRBD2. The TCR sequence derives from a human donor in good health. The CDR3 nucleotides are TGTGCCAGCAGTTCCCGAGCGGGAGCTTACTTCACAGATACGCAGTATTTT. Amino acid sequence: CASSSRAGAYFTDTQYF. Complete variable domain (other parts from reference TRBV28 and TRBJ2-3): DVKVTQSSRYLVKRTGEKVFLECVQDMDHENMFWYRQDPGLGLRLIYFSYDVKMKEKGDIPEGYSVSREKKERFSLILESASTNQTSMYLCASSSRAGAYFTDTQYFGPGTRLTVL.